The source of this TCR beta chain is a study of cytomegalovirus exposure and HLA in healthy donors. At the level of the study: Most genotyped donors, about four fifths of 300 to 400, had Caucasian-associated genetic ancestry.

General study points: For most TCR beta V segments, an earlier analysis put the productive rate at about 90% or about 30% of the time. Associated with cytomegalovirus, according to the listing, were around 160 TCR beta chains.

PCR involved 60 Vbeta and 13 Jbeta primers. The table came from immunoSEQ multiplex PCR; TCRdb's copy has only in-frame clones and leaves some out. The sample includes roughly 150,000 clones, almost 80% of them seen just once. About this clone itself: Its antigen is still unknown.

Germline values: CDR1 SGDLS, CDR2 YYNGEE. The CDR3 has 15 residues. V was pared by 4 bases and J by 5 bases, with 10 bases of the junction left unmatched. The gene calls are TRBV9 and TRBJ1-2; 8 positions agree with TRBD1. The clonotype comes from a male donor in good health and CMV-seronegative. Source material: PBMCs. The DNA of the CDR3 is TGTGCCAGCAGCCCCCAGGACAGGGAGGCGTATGGCTACACCTTC. It is translated as CASSPQDREAYGYTF.